The following is a TCR beta chain sequence with its context. Donors were grouped by their self-reported clinical history. This specimen comes from a study of blood T cell repertoires in COVID-19. As for the study in general: COVID-19 samples from acute and convalescent phases originated in the United States, Italy and Spain.

The CDR3 covers 15 residues. From germline, CDR1 is DFQATT and CDR2 SNEGSKA (reference sequence). The trim removed 3 bases at V and 3 bases at J, leaving 8 bases unmatched. How the authors handled the data: Quantification of nucleated cells was approximated via reference gene primer amplification. Produced via immunoSEQ multiplex PCR; TCRdb's table is partial and in-frame only. Clone size and V and J calls were adopted from that table, with D and trimming inferred from the DNA. The sample contains about 250,000 clones, 75% to 90% of which appear only once. V gene TRBV20-1 combines with J gene TRBJ2-1; TRBD1 aligns across 7 bases. This TCR was sampled from a woman between 18 and 29 years old who had recovered from COVID-19. Material for sequencing was PBMCs or T cells enriched from blood (not recorded which). The chain's CDR3 is CSASGTGAHYNEQFF. The CDR3 DNA sequence: TGCAGTGCTAGTGGAACAGGGGCCCACTACAATGAGCAGTTCTTC.